These 3 T cell receptor beta chains were all obtained from the same sample, sequenced in a study of blood T cell repertoires in COVID-19. The repertoire was sequenced with immunoSEQ multiplex PCR; TCRdb's copy has only in-frame clones and lacks some. The sample lists roughly 250,000 clones; approximately 85% were seen once. The specimen was peripheral blood. These receptors were collected from a woman aged 70-85 years with acute or convalescent COVID-19.

The chain couples TRBV19 to TRBJ1-2; D remains unclear. This CDR3 comprises 13 residues. V was cut by 1 base and J by 4 bases, with 7 bases left in between. Germline V gene lookup returns CDR1 LNHDA and CDR2 SQIVND (reference sequence). CDR3 DNA: TGTGCCAGTAGTATAGGGCCGATCTATGGCTACACCTTC. Its protein product is CASSIGPIYGYTF.

In the case of this clone: At the DNA level, this CDR3 is encoded by other sequences in the same sample as well. The genes are TRBV7-2 and TRBJ2-1, with 8 positions matching TRBD2. Per germline, CDR1 SGHTA and CDR2 FQGNSA. V was clipped by 2 bases and J by 3 bases; unmatched bases: 3. This CDR3 is built from 15 residues. This CDR3 is CASSLLAGLYNEQFF. CDR3 sequence (DNA): TGTGCCAGCAGCTTATTAGCGGGACTCTACAATGAGCAGTTCTTC.

V gene TRBV2 combines with J gene TRBJ1-5, with no clear D. The CDR3 sequence is 15 residues long. V lost 5 bases and J lost 0, with 11 bases in between. From germline, CDR1 is SNHLY and CDR2 FYNNEI. This CDR3 reads CASSPRTDSNQPQHF. The CDR3 region has the DNA TGTGCCAGCAGTCCAAGAACAGATAGCAATCAGCCCCAGCATTTT.